Included here is one T cell receptor (beta chain) sequence, with context. The sample comes from a study of OX40 agonist ivuxolimab in advanced cancers. Study as a whole: Patient treatment consisted of intravenous ivuxolimab administration every 2 weeks at 0.01 to 10 mg/kg. Head and neck, renal cell, melanoma or hepatocellular carcinoma were the cancers that dose-escalation patients had.

This CDR3 contains 18 residues. J was trimmed by 3 bases and V by 3 bases; bases with no gene match: 10. CDR1 is MNHEY, CDR2 SMNVEV, per germline (reference sequence). Using immunoSEQ multiplex PCR, the repertoire was profiled, and TCRdb retains in-frame clones only, with some absent. The sample lists 72,000 or so clones; almost 90% were seen once. The chain is built from TRBV27 and TRBJ2-3; TRBD2 matches 12 bases. Sequenced material: CD4+ or CD8+ T cells sorted from blood, taken in a trial of the OX40 agonist ivuxolimab. The source is an adult with an advanced solid tumor such as melanoma, head and neck, liver or kidney cancer. CDR3 coding DNA: TGTGCCAGCAGTTTCCTAGCGGGAGGGCCTTCACCAACAGATACGCAGTATTTT. Translating it yields CASSFLAGGPSPTDTQYF.